The text below deals with one T cell receptor beta chain. The source of the sample is a study of OX40 agonist ivuxolimab in advanced cancers. About the study: Each patient was given ivuxolimab into a vein every 2 weeks, at 0.01 to 10 mg/kg.

J lost 7 bases, V lost 2 bases, and 13 bases had no gene match. The V gene's germline CDR1 is MNHEY and CDR2 SVGAGI. The CDR3 is 16 residues long. Measured with immunoSEQ multiplex PCR; TCRdb has only the in-frame clones, and not every one. Seen here are tens of thousands of clones, 65% to 85% observed once, and the top ten hold around 0.77%. This clonotype was obtained from an adult with an advanced solid tumor such as melanoma, head and neck, liver or kidney cancer. The material was CD4+ or CD8+ T cells sorted from blood, obtained in a trial of the OX40 agonist ivuxolimab. The gene calls are TRBV6-5 and TRBJ2-5; 7 bases match TRBD1. The CDR3 bases are TGTGCCAGCAGTTACGGATTAACCGGGACAGCCGTGACCCAGTACTTC. Residues: CASSYGLTGTAVTQYF.